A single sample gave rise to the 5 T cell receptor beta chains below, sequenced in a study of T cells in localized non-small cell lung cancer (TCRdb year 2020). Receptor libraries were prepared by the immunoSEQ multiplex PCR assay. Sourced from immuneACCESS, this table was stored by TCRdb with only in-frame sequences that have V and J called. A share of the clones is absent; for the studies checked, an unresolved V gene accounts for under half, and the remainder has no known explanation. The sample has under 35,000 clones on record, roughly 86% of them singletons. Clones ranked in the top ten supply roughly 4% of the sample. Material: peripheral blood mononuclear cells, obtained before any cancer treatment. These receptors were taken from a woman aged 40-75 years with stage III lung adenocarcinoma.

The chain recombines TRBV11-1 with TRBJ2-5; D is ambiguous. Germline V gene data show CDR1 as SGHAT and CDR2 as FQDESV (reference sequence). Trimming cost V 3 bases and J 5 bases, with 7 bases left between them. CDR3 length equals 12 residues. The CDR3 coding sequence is TGTGCCAGCAGCTTGAGAGCGGAGACCCAGTACTTC. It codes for CASSLRAETQYF.

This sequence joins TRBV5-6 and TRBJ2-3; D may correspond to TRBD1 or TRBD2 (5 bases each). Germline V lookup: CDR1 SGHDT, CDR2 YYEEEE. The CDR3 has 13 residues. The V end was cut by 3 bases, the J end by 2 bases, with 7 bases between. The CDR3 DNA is TGTGCCAGCAGCTGGGACGCCACAGATACGCAGTATTTT. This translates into CASSWDATDTQYF.

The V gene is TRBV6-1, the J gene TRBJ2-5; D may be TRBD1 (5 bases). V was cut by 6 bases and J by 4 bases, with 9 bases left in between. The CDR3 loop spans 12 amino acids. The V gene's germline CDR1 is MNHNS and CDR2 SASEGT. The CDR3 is CASSAGSETQYF. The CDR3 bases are TGTGCCAGCAGCGCAGGGTCAGAGACCCAGTACTTC.

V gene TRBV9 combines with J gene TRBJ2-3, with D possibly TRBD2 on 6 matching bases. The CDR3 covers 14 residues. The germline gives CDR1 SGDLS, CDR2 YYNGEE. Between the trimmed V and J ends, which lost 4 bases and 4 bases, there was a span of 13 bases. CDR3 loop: CASSLTSIPDTQYF. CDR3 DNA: TGTGCCAGCAGCCTGACTAGTATCCCAGATACGCAGTATTTT.

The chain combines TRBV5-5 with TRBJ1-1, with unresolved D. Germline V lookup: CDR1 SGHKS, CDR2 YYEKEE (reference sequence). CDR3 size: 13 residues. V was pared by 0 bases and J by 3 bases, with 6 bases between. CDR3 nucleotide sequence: TGTGCCAGCAGCTTGGGGGAACACACTGAAGCTTTCTTT. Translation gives CASSLGEHTEAFF.